This TCR beta chain was observed in a study of tumor-infiltrating lymphocytes in primary liver carcinoma (dated by TCRdb to 2016 to 2017). For the study in its entirety: Of the five patients, three men and two women aged 30 to 69 years, four had hepatocellular carcinoma and one had combined HCC and intrahepatic cholangiocarcinoma. A total of some 35 specimens from 5 patients underwent TCRbeta repertoire sequencing, comprising some 25 tumor regions, 5 adjacent noncancerous liver tissues and 5 peripheral blood samples. TCRbeta repertoire sequencing, expression microarrays and whole-exome sequencing were combined in the study across five regions of each liver tumor, with adjacent normal tissue and blood also included. Technical replicate repertoires showed high reproducibility, with mean shared-clone rates around 0.9 and correlation coefficients above 0.98. The five patients had tumors staged T1-T3 N0M0, with maximum diameters ranging from about 4.2 to 11 cm. Roughly 3.65 to 7.13 million productive TCRbeta reads were obtained per sample, and no significant difference in read depth was found between tissue types. To link TCRbeta repertoire diversity with the local molecular phenotype, the roughly 27 tumor region samples were profiled using Agilent mRNA microarrays.

Without any cell sorting, total RNA and DNA were co-extracted from approximately 22-30 mg of bulk tissue using the AllPrep DNA/RNA mini kit. Surgical resection was performed in China between late 2015 and 2016 on about 5 patients with histopathologically diagnosed primary liver carcinoma. At the time of sampling, the patients were treatment-naive and had chronic HBV infection. Five spatially separated regions were sampled from each tumor: the superior, inferior, left-lateral and right-lateral poles, plus the tumor centre. More than 85% viable tumor cells were found by histology in every tumor sample. Fresh tumor and adjacent tissue pieces were bisected, with one half stored in RNAlater at -80 degrees C and the other half sent for histology. Study-wide conclusions, independent of this receptor: Comparison of CD4+ and CD8+ T cell repertoires was precluded by the use of bulk unsorted samples. Only about 7-25% of top clones were present in all five regions of a tumor, suggesting spatial heterogeneity of tumor-infiltrating T cells. Because sequencing covered only the TCR beta chain and unpaired alpha chains were not captured, true repertoire diversity is likely underestimated. The study included only four or five patients, and the authors note findings should be validated in a larger study. The top 250 clones accounted for a significantly greater share of the repertoire in tumors than in blood (p = 0.039). Consistent with antigen-driven expansion, pairs of tumor regions showed higher repertoire overlap (mean roughly 35%) than either tumor-adjacent pairs (around 17%) or tumor-blood pairs (approximately 15%).

As for this clonotype: Its antigen remains unidentified. A read error is likely, as this CDR3 ends without the conserved phenylalanine or tryptophan.

Starting from approximately 500 ng total RNA, TCRbeta-specific cDNA was produced by reverse transcription with a constant-region primer and ProtoScript II reverse transcriptase. Three nested multiplex PCR rounds, following a slightly modified ARM-PCR procedure, were used to build the TCRbeta libraries. Sample barcodes and Illumina adapters were added in a final 25-cycle PCR with Deep VentR polymerase. Before sequencing, amplicons of 200-500 bp were gel-purified using a QIAquick gel extraction kit. An Illumina HiSeq 2500 was used to sequence the TCRbeta amplicons, generating 250-bp paired-end reads. The paper's data handling went like this. To recover full CDR3 sequences, reads were quality-trimmed using Trimmomatic v0.33 and paired reads were then merged using FLASH v1.2.11. MiGEC v1.2.1b assigned V, D and J germline segments to the rearranged TCRbeta sequences. Clonotype statistics, along with Shannon-Wiener diversity indices, were calculated using VDJtools v1.0.0. Except for diversity analysis, only each sample's 250 most abundant clonotypes were used in subsequent analyses to reduce sampling bias. Using fastp trimming at Q25 and MiXCR clonotype assembly, TCRdb reanalyzed the public sequencing data and kept in-frame beta chains. Duplicate CDR3 protein sequences are folded into a single record with the most common DNA and genes. The V and J calls were determined by TCRdb, not by the authors. Here the sample has fewer than 250,000 distinct CDR3 sequences; 70% to 90% occur a single time. 15% to 20% of the sample is held by the ten biggest clonotypes.

Sequenced input: tumor tissue from primary liver carcinoma. This sequence was found in a man between 35 and 55 years old with primary liver carcinoma and hepatitis B virus infection.

This receptor has the CDR3 CASSLVTAGDYNEQFL. The nucleotide sequence reads TGCGCCAGCAGCTTGGTTACAGCGGGAGATTACAATGAGCAGTTCCTC. Recombination connected TRBV5-1 to TRBJ2-1; TRBD2 lines up with 8 middle nucleotides. Germline trimming amounts to 0 bases on V and 4 bases on J, with 6 as the count of junction bases outside the gene matches. According to the germline V gene, CDR1 reads SGHRS and CDR2 reads YFSETQ. Including both end residues, the CDR3 is 16 amino acids long. Only the CDR3 DNA is retained, 48 bases long and in frame from the first base.